This TCR beta chain was found in a study of blood T cells in healthy people across ages. Study-wide results and limits: Diversity of TCR beta correlated strongly with naive T cell percentage.

For the second PCR, which ran for about 7 to 11 cycles, a sample-barcoded 5' primer and a J-beta primer mix were used. TCRdb passed the 5' RACE reads through MiXCR, listing each CDR3 protein once. This table has roughly 1.6 million distinct CDR3 sequences, around 35% appearing once. This clonotype has ten or more counts. The antigen is undetermined. Sequencing was done on a sample of blood. This TCR was recovered from a woman younger than 45 in good health.

The CDR3 spells CASGTDYGYTF. The CDR3, as DNA: TGTGCCAGCGGGACAGATTATGGCTACACCTTC. V usage is TRBV27 and J usage is TRBJ1-2; 7 nucleotides agree with TRBD1. J gave up 5 bases and V 8 bases, and 2 bases lay outside the gene matches. Germline loops: CDR1 MNHEY, CDR2 SMNVEV (reference sequence). The CDR3 is 11 amino acids.